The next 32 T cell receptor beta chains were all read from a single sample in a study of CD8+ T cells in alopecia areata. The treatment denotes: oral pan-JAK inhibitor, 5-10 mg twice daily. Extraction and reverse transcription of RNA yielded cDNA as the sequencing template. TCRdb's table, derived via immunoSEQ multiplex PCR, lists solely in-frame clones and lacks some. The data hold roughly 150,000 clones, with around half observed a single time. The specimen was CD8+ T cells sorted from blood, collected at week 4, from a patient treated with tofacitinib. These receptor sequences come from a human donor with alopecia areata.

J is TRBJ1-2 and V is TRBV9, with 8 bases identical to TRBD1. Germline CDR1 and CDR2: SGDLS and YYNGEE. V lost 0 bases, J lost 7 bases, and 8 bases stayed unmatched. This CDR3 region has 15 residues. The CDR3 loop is CASSVGAGGSTGYTF. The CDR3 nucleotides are TGTGCCAGCAGCGTAGGGGCAGGGGGCTCAACTGGCTACACCTTC.

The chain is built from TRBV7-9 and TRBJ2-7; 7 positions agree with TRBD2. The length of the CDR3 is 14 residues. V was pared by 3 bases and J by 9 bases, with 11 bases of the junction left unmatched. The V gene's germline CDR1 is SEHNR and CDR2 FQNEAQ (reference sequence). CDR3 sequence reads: CASSFDPGGNVQYF. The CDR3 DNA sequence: TGTGCCAGCAGCTTCGACCCCGGGGGGAACGTGCAGTACTTC. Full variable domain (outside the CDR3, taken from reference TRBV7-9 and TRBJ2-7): DTGVSQNPRHKITKRGQNVTFRCDPISEHNRLYWYRQTLGQGPEFLTYFQNEAQLEKSRLLSDRFSAERPKGSFSTLEIQRTEQGDSAMYLCASSFDPGGNVQYFGPGTRLTVT.

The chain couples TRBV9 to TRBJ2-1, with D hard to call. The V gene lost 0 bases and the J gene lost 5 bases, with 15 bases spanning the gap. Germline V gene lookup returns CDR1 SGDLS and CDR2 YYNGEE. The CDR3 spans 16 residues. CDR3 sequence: CASSVARAEINNEQFF. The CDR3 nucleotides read TGTGCCAGCAGCGTAGCAAGGGCAGAGATTAACAATGAGCAGTTCTTC.

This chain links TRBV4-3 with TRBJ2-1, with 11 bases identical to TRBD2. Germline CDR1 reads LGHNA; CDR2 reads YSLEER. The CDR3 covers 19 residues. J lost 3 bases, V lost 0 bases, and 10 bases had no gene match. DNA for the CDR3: TGCGCCAGCAGCCAAGATCGCCTAGCGGGGGGACATTACTACAATGAGCAGTTCTTC. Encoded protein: CASSQDRLAGGHYYNEQFF.

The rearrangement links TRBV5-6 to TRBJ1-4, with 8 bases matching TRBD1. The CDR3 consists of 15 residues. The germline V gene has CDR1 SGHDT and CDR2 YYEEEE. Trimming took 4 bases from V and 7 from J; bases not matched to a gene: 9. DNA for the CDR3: TGTGCCAGCAGCCCACTCCAGGGGGCGACTGAAAAACTGTTTTTT. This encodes CASSPLQGATEKLFF.

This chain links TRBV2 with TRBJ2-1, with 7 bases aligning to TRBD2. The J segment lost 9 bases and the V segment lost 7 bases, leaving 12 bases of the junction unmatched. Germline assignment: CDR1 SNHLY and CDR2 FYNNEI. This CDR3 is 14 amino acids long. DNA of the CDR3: TGTGCCAGCATGCCGGGGGGTGCCCTTGGTGAGCAGTTCTTC. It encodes CASMPGGALGEQFF.

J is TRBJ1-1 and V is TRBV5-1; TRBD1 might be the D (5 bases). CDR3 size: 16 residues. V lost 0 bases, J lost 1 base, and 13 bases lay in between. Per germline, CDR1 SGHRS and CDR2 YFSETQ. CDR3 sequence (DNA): TGCGCCAGCAGCTTGGACGCGGGGGGTCGGAACACTGAAGCTTTCTTT. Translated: CASSLDAGGRNTEAFF.

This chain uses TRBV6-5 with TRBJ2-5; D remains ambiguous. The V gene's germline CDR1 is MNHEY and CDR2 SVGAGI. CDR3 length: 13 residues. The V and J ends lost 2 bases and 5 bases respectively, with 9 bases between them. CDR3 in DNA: TGTGCCAGCAGTTACGACTCTGGGGAGACCCAGTACTTC. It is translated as CASSYDSGETQYF.

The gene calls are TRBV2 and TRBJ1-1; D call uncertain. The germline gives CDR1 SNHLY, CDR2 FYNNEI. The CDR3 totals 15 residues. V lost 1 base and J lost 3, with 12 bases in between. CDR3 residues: CASSEVVAWDTEAFF. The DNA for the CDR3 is TGTGCCAGCAGTGAAGTGGTAGCTTGGGACACTGAAGCTTTCTTT. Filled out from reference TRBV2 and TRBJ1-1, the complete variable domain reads EPEVTQTPSHQVTQMGQEVILRCVPISNHLYFYWYRQILGQKVEFLVSFYNNEISEKSEIFDDQFSVERPDGSNFTLKIRSTKLEDSAMYFCASSEVVAWDTEAFFGQGTRLTVV.

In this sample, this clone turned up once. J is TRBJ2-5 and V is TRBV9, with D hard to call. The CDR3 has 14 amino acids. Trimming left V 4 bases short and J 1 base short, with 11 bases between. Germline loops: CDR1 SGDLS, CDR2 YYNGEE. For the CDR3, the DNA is TGTGCCAGCAGCCCTGCTGGGTCCCAAGAGACCCAGTACTTC. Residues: CASSPAGSQETQYF. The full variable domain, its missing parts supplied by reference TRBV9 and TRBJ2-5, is DSGVTQTPKHLITATGQRVTLRCSPRSGDLSVYWYQQSLDQGLQFLIQYYNGEERAKGNILERFSAQQFPDLHSELNLSSLELGDSALYFCASSPAGSQETQYFGPGTRLLVL.

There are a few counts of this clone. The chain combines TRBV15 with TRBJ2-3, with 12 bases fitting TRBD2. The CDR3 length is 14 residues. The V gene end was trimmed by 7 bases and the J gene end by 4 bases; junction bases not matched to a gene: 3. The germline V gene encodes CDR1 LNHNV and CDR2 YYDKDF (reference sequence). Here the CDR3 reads CATTSGGESDTQYF. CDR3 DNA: TGTGCCACCACTAGCGGGGGGGAGTCAGATACGCAGTATTTT.

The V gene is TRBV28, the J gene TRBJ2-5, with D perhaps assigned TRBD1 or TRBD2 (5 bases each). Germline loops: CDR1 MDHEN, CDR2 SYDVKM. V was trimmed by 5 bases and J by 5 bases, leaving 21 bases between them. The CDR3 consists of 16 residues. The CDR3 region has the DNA TGTGCCAGCAGTCCCCTTGACATGCCCGAGGGGGAGACCCAGTACTTC. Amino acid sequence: CASSPLDMPEGETQYF.

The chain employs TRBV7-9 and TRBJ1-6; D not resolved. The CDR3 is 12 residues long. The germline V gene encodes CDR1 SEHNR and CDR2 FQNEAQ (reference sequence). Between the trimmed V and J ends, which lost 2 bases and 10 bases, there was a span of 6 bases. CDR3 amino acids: CASSLMNSPLHF. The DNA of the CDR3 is TGTGCCAGCAGCTTAATGAACTCACCCCTCCACTTT.

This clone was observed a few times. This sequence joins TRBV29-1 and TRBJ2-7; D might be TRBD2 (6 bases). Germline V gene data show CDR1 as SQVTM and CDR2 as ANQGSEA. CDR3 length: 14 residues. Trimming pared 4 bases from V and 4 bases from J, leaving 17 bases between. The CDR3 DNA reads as TGCAGCGTTGGGGACTGGGGTGGGGATTACGAGCAGTACTTC. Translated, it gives CSVGDWGGDYEQYF.

CDR3 residues: CASSPSTGDYGYTF. The CDR3 DNA reads as TGTGCCAGCAGCCCCTCGACAGGGGACTATGGCTACACCTTC. This chain uses TRBV13 with TRBJ1-2; 8 bases are shared with TRBD1. Trimming removed 5 bases from V and 3 bases from J; junction bases left unmatched: 5. The V gene's germline CDR1 is PRHDT and CDR2 FYEKMQ (reference sequence). The CDR3 is made up of 14 amino acids. Full variable domain (rest looked up from reference TRBV13 and TRBJ1-2): AAGVIQSPRHLIKEKRETATLKCYPIPRHDTVYWYQQGPGQDPQFLISFYEKMQSDKGSIPDRFSAQQFSDYHSELNMSSLELGDSALYFCASSPSTGDYGYTFGSGTRLTVV.

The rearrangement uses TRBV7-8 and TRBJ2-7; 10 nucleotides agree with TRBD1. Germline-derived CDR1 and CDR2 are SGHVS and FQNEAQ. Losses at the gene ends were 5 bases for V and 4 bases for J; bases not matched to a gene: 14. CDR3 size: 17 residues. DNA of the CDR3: TGTGCCAGCAGCACATATCTTATCGGACAGGGGGGGTACGAGCAGTACTTC. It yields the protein CASSTYLIGQGGYEQYF.

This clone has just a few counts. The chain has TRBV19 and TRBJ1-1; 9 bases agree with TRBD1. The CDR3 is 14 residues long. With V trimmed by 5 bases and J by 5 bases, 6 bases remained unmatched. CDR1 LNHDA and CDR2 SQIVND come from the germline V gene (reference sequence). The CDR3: CASSPYGQGTEAFF. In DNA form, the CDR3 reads TGTGCCAGTAGTCCTTACGGACAGGGGACTGAAGCTTTCTTT.

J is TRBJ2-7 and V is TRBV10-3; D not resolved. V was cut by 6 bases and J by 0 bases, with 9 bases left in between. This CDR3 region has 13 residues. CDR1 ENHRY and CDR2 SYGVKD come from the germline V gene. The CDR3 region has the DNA TGTGCCATCAGGCCCGCTGACTCCTACGAGCAGTACTTC. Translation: CAIRPADSYEQYF.

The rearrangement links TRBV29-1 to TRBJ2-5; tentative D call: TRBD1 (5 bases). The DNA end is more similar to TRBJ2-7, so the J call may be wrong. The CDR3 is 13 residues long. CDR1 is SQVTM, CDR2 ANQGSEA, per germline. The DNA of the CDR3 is TGCAGCGTTGAGTTCTCGGACACCTACGAGCAGTACTTC. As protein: CSVEFSDTYEQYF.

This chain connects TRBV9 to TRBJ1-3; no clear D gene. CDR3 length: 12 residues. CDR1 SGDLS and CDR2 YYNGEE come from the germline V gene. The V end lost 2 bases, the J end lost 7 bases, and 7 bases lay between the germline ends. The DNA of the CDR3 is TGTGCCAGCAGCGTGCTGGGGAACACCATATATTTT. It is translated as CASSVLGNTIYF.

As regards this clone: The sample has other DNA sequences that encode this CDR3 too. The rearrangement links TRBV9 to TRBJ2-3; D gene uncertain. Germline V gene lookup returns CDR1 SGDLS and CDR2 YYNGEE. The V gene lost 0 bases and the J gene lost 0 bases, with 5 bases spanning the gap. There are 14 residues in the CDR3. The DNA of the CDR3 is TGTGCCAGCAGCGTAGAAGGGAGCACAGATACGCAGTATTTT. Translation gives CASSVEGSTDTQYF. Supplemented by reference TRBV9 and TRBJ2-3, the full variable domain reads DSGVTQTPKHLITATGQRVTLRCSPRSGDLSVYWYQQSLDQGLQFLIQYYNGEERAKGNILERFSAQQFPDLHSELNLSSLELGDSALYFCASSVEGSTDTQYFGPGTRLTVL.

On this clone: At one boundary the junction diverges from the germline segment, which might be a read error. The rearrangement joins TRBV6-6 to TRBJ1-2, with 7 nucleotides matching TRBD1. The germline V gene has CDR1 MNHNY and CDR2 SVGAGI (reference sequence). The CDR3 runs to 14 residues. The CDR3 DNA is TGTGCCAGCGGTTGGGACAGAGCTAACTACGGCTACACCTTC. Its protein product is CASGWDRANYGYTF.

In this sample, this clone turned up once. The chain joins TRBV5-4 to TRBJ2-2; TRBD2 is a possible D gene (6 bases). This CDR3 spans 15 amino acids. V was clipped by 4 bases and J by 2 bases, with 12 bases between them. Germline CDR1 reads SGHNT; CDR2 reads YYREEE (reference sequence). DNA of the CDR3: TGTGCCAGCAGCCCGGACGGACTAAACACCGGGGAGCTGTTTTTT. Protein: CASSPDGLNTGELFF.

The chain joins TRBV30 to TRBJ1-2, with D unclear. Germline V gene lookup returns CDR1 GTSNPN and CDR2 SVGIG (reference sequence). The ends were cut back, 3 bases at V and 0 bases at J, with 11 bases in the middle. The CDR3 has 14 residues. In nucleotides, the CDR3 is TGTGCCTGGAGCGCCGGGCCCTCTAACTATGGCTACACCTTC. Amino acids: CAWSAGPSNYGYTF.

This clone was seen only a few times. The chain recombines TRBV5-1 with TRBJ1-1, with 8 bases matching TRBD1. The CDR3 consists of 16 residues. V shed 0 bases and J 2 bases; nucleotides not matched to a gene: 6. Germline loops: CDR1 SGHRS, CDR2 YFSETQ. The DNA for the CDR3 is TGCGCCAGCAGCTTGGTGGGGACAGGAGTAAACACTGAAGCTTTCTTT. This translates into CASSLVGTGVNTEAFF.

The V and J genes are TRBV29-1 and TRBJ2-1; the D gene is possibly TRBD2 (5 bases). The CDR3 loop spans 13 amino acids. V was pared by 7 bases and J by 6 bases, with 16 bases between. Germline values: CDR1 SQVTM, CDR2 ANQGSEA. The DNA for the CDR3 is TGCAGCGGGGATCGGACGGGGATCAATGAGCAGTTCTTC. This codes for CSGDRTGINEQFF.

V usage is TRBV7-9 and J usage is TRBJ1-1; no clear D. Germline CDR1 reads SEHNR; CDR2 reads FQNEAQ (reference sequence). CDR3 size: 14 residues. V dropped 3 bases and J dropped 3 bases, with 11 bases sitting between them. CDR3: CASSFSEGDTEAFF. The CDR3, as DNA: TGTGCCAGCAGCTTCTCCGAAGGTGACACTGAAGCTTTCTTT.

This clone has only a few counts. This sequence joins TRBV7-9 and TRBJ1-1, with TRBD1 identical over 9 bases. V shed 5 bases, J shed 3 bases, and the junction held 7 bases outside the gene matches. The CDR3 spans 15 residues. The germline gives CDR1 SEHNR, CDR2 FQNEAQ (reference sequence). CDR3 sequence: CASSDRDREDTEAFF. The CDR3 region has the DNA TGTGCCAGCAGCGACCGGGACAGGGAAGACACTGAAGCTTTCTTT.

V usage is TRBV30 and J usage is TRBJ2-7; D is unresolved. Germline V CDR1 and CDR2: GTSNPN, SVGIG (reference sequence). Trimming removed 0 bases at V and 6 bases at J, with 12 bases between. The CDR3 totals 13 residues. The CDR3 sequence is CAWSVLPYIEQYF. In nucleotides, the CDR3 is TGTGCCTGGAGTGTACTCCCCTACATCGAGCAGTACTTC.

CDR3 sequence reads: CASSFSGGYNSPLHF. In DNA, the CDR3 is TGTGCCAGCAGCTTTTCGGGGGGCTATAATTCACCCCTCCACTTT. The chain is built from TRBV7-9 and TRBJ1-6; D possibly corresponds to TRBD1 (5 bases). CDR3 length equals 15 residues. From germline, CDR1 is SEHNR and CDR2 FQNEAQ (reference sequence). Trimming stripped 3 bases from V and 3 bases from J, with 9 bases between.

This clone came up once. The CDR3 DNA reads as TGTGCCAGCAGTGACTCGGACAGCTCTGGGGCCAACGTCCTGACTTTC. Protein: CASSDSDSSGANVLTF. The V gene is TRBV6-4, the J gene TRBJ2-6, with D perhaps matching TRBD1 (6 bases). Germline-derived CDR1 and CDR2 are MRHNA and SNTAGT. The CDR3 is 16 amino acids. With 0 bases removed from V and 0 bases from J, the gap between germline ends came to 6 bases.

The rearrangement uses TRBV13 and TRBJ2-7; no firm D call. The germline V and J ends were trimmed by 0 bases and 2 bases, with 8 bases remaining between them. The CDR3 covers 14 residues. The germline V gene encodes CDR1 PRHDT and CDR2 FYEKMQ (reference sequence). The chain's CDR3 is CASSLGLQPYEQYF. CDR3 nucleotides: TGTGCCAGCAGCTTAGGCCTTCAGCCCTACGAGCAGTACTTC.